Listed below are T cell receptor beta chains from one sample, sequenced in a study of blood T cell repertoires in COVID-19. Only in-frame clones appear in the TCRdb table, and some are missing; sequencing was by immunoSEQ multiplex PCR. The profile covers roughly 86,000 clones, with about nine tenths appearing a single time and 1.5% to 2% taken by the ten largest. Sequenced: peripheral blood. The receptor set was obtained from a woman in her 50s in a cohort sampled during active COVID-19. The CDR3 runs from the conserved cysteine through the conserved F or W. D genes are given only for firm matches. For some rows the clone size is stated as once, few or many, or as a class when expanded; others skip it.

TRBD1	TRBJ2-1	TRBV27	NA	TGTGCCAGCAGCTCCGGGACAGACAATGAGCAGTTCTTC	CASSSGTDNEQFF
TRBD1	TRBJ1-1	TRBV27	NA	TGTGCCAGCAGCGGACAGGGAAGGCGGAACACTGAAGCTTTCTTT	CASSGQGRRNTEAFF
TRBD2	TRBJ2-2	TRBV19	NA	TGTGCCAGTAGGGTGGGACTAGCGGGGACCGGGGAGCTGTTTTTT	CASRVGLAGTGELFF
TRBD2	TRBJ2-2	TRBV7-8	NA	TGTGCCAGCAGCTTAGGGCGACTAGCGGGGGCCTACACCGGGGAGCTGTTTTTT	CASSLGRLAGAYTGELFF
TRBD1	TRBJ1-1	TRBV7-9	NA	TGTGCCAGCAGCTCGTGGACAGGGGGCACTGAAGCTTTCTTT	CASSSWTGGTEAFF
TRBD2	TRBJ2-7	TRBV28	NA	TGTGTGGTGGGGCGGGGGGACTACGAGCAGTACTTC	CVVGRGDYEQYF
TRBD1	TRBJ1-6	TRBV7-9	few	TGTGCCAGCAGCGGCAGGGGGGCCTATAATTCACCCCTCCACTTT	CASSGRGAYNSPLHF
TRBD2	TRBJ2-1	TRBV28	once	TGTGCCAGCAGCCTAGCGGGAGGGTTTTATGAGCAGTTCTTC	CASSLAGGFYEQFF
TRBD2	TRBJ2-2	TRBV7-9	NA	TGTGCCAGCAGCTCCCCGACTAGCGGGAGGGGGACCGGGGAGCTGTTTTTT	CASSSPTSGRGTGELFF
TRBD1	TRBJ1-3	TRBV6-5	NA	TGTGCCAGCAGTTACAGGGGGCTCGGAAACACCATATATTTT	CASSYRGLGNTIYF
NA	TRBJ2-3	TRBV6-5	NA	TGTGCCAGCAGTTACCAGGCCACAGATACGCAGTATTTT	CASSYQATDTQYF
NA	TRBJ2-7	TRBV11-2	NA	TGTGCCAGCAGCTACGCGGGGGGACAGCGGCAACCCCTAAGGGGGCAGTACTTC	CASSYAGGQRQPLRGQYF
NA	TRBJ2-3	TRBV4-1	NA	TGCGCCAGCAGCCAAGATGATAGGTTTGGCGGAGATACGCAGTATTTT	CASSQDDRFGGDTQYF
TRBD2	TRBJ2-1	TRBV20-1	NA	TGCAGTGCTAGTCAATGGGAAGTCCGGGCGGGAGGGCCGTTTGAGCAGTTCTTC	CSASQWEVRAGGPFEQFF
NA	TRBJ1-2	TRBV28	NA	TGTGCCAGCAGTTTTCCCCGGGGGGCTGGCTATGGCTACACCTTC	CASSFPRGAGYGYTF
NA	TRBJ1-1	TRBV3-1/TRBV3-2	NA	TGTGCCAGCAGCCTATCGTCTGTGAACACTGAAGCTTTCTTT	CASSLSSVNTEAFF
TRBD1	TRBJ1-1	TRBV4-2	NA	TGTGCCAGCAGCCAGGACGACAGGGGAGTCACTGAAGCTTTCTTT	CASSQDDRGVTEAFF
TRBD2	TRBJ2-1	TRBV9	NA	TGTGCCAGCAGCGTAGAGGCTAGCGGGTATCACAGCTCCTACAATGAGCAGTTCTTC	CASSVEASGYHSSYNEQFF
NA	TRBJ2-1	TRBV28	NA	TGTGCCAGCAGTTACGGGAGAGGTAAAAATGAGCAGTTCTTC	CASSYGRGKNEQFF
NA	TRBJ2-5	TRBV3-1/TRBV3-2	NA	TGTGCCAGCAGCCAGGGCTTCCAAGAGACCCAGTACTTC	CASSQGFQETQYF
NA	TRBJ2-3	TRBV9	NA	TGTGCCAGCAGCGTAGGTACAGGCCAGGGAACAGATACGCAGTATTTT	CASSVGTGQGTDTQYF